Each of the 7 T cell receptor beta chains below was sequenced from the same sample in a study of cytomegalovirus exposure and HLA in healthy donors. The PCR had 60 Vbeta and 13 Jbeta primers. Clones were read by immunoSEQ multiplex PCR, and TCRdb kept only the in-frame ones, dropping some. The sample lists approximately 150,000 clones; roughly 70% were seen once. Material: PBMCs. These receptors were taken from a man aged 55 to 70 in good health and CMV-seronegative.

The chain carries TRBV9 and TRBJ2-2, with 8 bases fitting TRBD2. Losses at the gene ends were 3 bases for V and 6 bases for J; bases not matched to a gene: 10. The CDR3 is 16 amino acids. Looked up from germline, CDR1 is SGDLS and CDR2 is YYNGEE. The CDR3 DNA sequence: TGTGCCAGCAGCGGGGGCCTGCTGCGGGAGGCCGGGGAGCTGTTTTTT. Encoded protein: CASSGGLLREAGELFF.

This clone appeared a single time. This chain uses TRBV28 with TRBJ2-5; 8 bases align to TRBD1. Germline V gene lookup returns CDR1 MDHEN and CDR2 SYDVKM. This CDR3 comprises 15 residues. V shed 5 bases and J 5 bases; nucleotides not matched to a gene: 10. The CDR3 loop reads CASSIGQGREETQYF. The CDR3 nucleotides are TGTGCCAGCAGTATAGGACAGGGCAGGGAGGAGACCCAGTACTTC.

The V gene is TRBV4-3, the J gene TRBJ2-3; 13 bases are a match to TRBD2. Germline loops: CDR1 LGHNA, CDR2 YSLEER. V was pared by 0 bases and J by 2 bases, with 17 bases of the junction left unmatched. The CDR3 contains 22 residues. CDR3 residues: CASSQDFGTSGMGEMITDTQYF. DNA of the CDR3: TGCGCCAGCAGCCAAGACTTCGGGACTAGCGGGATGGGGGAGATGATCACAGATACGCAGTATTTT.

The CDR3, as DNA: TGTGCCACCAGCAGACTAGAGGCAGATACGCAGTATTTT. It yields the protein CATSRLEADTQYF. The rearrangement uses TRBV15 and TRBJ2-3; D is unresolved. This CDR3 comprises 13 residues. The ends were cut back, 2 bases at V and 4 bases at J, with 7 bases in the middle. The germline V gene encodes CDR1 LNHNV and CDR2 YYDKDF (reference sequence).

The genes are TRBV9 and TRBJ2-7; D possibly corresponds to TRBD2 (5 bases). V was trimmed by 4 bases and J by 0 bases, leaving 14 bases between them. The germline V gene encodes CDR1 SGDLS and CDR2 YYNGEE. The CDR3 sequence is 15 residues long. CDR3 amino acids: CASSPRTSFSYEQYF. CDR3 nucleotides: TGTGCCAGCAGCCCCCGGACTTCTTTCTCCTACGAGCAGTACTTC.

The J gene is TRBJ2-7, the V gene TRBV5-6; 10 bases line up with TRBD2. Germline V gives CDR1 SGHDT, CDR2 YYEEEE. The CDR3 length is 15 residues. J was trimmed by 3 bases and V by 2 bases; bases with no gene match: 5. CDR3 sequence reads: CASSFRTSGVYEQYF. The DNA of the CDR3 is TGTGCCAGCAGCTTCCGGACTAGCGGAGTCTACGAGCAGTACTTC. Together with reference TRBV5-6 and TRBJ2-7, the CDR3 gives the full variable domain: DAGVTQSPTHLIKTRGQQVTLRCSPKSGHDTVSWYQQALGQGPQFIFQYYEEEERQRGNFPDRFSGHQFPNYSSELNVNALLLGDSALYLCASSFRTSGVYEQYFGPGTRLTVT.

The chain links TRBV10-3 to TRBJ1-1, with a tentative D call TRBD1 (5 bases). CDR1 is ENHRY, CDR2 SYGVKD, per germline. With 8 bases removed from V and 4 bases from J, the gap between germline ends came to 23 bases. There are 16 residues in the CDR3. The CDR3 here is CAIRASSAGWGTEAFF. CDR3 in DNA: TGTGCCATCCGGGCGAGCAGCGCAGGGTGGGGCACTGAAGCTTTCTTT.